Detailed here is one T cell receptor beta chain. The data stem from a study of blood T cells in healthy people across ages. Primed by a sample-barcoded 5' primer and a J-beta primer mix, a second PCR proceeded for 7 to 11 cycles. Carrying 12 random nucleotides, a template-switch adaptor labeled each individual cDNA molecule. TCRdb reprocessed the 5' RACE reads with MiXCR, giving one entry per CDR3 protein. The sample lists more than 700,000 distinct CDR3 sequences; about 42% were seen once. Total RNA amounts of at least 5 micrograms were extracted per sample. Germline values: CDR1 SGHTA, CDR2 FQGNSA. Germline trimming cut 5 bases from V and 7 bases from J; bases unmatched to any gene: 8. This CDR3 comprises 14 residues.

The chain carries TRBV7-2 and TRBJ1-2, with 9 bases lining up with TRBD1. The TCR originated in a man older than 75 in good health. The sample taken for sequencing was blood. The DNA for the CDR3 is TGTGCCAGCAGCCCCAACAGGGGGCAGGCTGGCTACACCTTC. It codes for CASSPNRGQAGYTF.